This T cell receptor (beta chain) was found in a study of Graves' ophthalmopathy and Graves' hyperthyroidism. Across the whole study: Peripheral blood samples were taken at initial diagnosis, before any treatment.

Study-wide findings and caveats: Blood also held most thyroid clonotypes expanded above 0.001 frequency.

This clonotype was seen more than once but under ten times. Its specificity is not known. Germline V lookup: CDR1 SEHNR, CDR2 FQNEAQ (reference sequence). CDR3 length equals 18 residues. Trimming took 4 bases from V and 0 from J, leaving 21 bases between them. Diagnosis used clinical symptoms, serum thyroxine, TRAb, thyroid ultrasound and orbital computed tomography. PBMCs stemmed from around 10 ml of fresh peripheral blood. CDR3 regions of TCR beta were amplified from RNA transcripts. The first round was an RT-PCR with HTBI primers, and the second round was a multiplex PCR. In TCRdb, the multiplex PCR reads were re-called with MiXCR into one record per CDR3 protein. The sample has approximately 700,000 distinct CDR3 sequences; about 44% are singletons.

This chain joins TRBV7-9 and TRBJ1-1, with D perhaps matching TRBD1 (6 bases). The sequenced sample was peripheral blood. This receptor was obtained from an adult man with Graves' ophthalmopathy. The CDR3 here is CASSSDRFLGPVNTEAFF. The CDR3 region has the DNA TGTGCCAGCAGCTCAGACAGGTTTTTGGGACCGGTGAACACTGAAGCTTTCTTT.